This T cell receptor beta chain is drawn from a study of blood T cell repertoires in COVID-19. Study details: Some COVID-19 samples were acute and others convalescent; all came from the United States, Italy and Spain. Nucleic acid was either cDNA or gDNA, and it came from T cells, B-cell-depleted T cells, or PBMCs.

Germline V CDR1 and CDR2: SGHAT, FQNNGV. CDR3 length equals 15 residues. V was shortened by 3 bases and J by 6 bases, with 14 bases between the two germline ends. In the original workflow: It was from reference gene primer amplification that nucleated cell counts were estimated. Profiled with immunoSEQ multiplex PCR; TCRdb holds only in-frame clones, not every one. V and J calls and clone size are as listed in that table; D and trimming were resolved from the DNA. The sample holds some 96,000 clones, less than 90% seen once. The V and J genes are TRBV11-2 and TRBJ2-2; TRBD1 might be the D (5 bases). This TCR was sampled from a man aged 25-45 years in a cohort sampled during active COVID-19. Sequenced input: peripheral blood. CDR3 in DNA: TGTGCCAGCAGCTTTCGGGCAGGGATCGCCGGGGAGCTGTTTTTT. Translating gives CASSFRAGIAGELFF. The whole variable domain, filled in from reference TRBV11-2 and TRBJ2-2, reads EAGVAQSPRYKIIEKRQSVAFWCNPISGHATLYWYQQILGQGPKLLIQFQNNGVVDDSQLPKDRFSAERLKGVDSTLKIQPAKLEDSAVYLCASSFRAGIAGELFFGEGSRLTVL.